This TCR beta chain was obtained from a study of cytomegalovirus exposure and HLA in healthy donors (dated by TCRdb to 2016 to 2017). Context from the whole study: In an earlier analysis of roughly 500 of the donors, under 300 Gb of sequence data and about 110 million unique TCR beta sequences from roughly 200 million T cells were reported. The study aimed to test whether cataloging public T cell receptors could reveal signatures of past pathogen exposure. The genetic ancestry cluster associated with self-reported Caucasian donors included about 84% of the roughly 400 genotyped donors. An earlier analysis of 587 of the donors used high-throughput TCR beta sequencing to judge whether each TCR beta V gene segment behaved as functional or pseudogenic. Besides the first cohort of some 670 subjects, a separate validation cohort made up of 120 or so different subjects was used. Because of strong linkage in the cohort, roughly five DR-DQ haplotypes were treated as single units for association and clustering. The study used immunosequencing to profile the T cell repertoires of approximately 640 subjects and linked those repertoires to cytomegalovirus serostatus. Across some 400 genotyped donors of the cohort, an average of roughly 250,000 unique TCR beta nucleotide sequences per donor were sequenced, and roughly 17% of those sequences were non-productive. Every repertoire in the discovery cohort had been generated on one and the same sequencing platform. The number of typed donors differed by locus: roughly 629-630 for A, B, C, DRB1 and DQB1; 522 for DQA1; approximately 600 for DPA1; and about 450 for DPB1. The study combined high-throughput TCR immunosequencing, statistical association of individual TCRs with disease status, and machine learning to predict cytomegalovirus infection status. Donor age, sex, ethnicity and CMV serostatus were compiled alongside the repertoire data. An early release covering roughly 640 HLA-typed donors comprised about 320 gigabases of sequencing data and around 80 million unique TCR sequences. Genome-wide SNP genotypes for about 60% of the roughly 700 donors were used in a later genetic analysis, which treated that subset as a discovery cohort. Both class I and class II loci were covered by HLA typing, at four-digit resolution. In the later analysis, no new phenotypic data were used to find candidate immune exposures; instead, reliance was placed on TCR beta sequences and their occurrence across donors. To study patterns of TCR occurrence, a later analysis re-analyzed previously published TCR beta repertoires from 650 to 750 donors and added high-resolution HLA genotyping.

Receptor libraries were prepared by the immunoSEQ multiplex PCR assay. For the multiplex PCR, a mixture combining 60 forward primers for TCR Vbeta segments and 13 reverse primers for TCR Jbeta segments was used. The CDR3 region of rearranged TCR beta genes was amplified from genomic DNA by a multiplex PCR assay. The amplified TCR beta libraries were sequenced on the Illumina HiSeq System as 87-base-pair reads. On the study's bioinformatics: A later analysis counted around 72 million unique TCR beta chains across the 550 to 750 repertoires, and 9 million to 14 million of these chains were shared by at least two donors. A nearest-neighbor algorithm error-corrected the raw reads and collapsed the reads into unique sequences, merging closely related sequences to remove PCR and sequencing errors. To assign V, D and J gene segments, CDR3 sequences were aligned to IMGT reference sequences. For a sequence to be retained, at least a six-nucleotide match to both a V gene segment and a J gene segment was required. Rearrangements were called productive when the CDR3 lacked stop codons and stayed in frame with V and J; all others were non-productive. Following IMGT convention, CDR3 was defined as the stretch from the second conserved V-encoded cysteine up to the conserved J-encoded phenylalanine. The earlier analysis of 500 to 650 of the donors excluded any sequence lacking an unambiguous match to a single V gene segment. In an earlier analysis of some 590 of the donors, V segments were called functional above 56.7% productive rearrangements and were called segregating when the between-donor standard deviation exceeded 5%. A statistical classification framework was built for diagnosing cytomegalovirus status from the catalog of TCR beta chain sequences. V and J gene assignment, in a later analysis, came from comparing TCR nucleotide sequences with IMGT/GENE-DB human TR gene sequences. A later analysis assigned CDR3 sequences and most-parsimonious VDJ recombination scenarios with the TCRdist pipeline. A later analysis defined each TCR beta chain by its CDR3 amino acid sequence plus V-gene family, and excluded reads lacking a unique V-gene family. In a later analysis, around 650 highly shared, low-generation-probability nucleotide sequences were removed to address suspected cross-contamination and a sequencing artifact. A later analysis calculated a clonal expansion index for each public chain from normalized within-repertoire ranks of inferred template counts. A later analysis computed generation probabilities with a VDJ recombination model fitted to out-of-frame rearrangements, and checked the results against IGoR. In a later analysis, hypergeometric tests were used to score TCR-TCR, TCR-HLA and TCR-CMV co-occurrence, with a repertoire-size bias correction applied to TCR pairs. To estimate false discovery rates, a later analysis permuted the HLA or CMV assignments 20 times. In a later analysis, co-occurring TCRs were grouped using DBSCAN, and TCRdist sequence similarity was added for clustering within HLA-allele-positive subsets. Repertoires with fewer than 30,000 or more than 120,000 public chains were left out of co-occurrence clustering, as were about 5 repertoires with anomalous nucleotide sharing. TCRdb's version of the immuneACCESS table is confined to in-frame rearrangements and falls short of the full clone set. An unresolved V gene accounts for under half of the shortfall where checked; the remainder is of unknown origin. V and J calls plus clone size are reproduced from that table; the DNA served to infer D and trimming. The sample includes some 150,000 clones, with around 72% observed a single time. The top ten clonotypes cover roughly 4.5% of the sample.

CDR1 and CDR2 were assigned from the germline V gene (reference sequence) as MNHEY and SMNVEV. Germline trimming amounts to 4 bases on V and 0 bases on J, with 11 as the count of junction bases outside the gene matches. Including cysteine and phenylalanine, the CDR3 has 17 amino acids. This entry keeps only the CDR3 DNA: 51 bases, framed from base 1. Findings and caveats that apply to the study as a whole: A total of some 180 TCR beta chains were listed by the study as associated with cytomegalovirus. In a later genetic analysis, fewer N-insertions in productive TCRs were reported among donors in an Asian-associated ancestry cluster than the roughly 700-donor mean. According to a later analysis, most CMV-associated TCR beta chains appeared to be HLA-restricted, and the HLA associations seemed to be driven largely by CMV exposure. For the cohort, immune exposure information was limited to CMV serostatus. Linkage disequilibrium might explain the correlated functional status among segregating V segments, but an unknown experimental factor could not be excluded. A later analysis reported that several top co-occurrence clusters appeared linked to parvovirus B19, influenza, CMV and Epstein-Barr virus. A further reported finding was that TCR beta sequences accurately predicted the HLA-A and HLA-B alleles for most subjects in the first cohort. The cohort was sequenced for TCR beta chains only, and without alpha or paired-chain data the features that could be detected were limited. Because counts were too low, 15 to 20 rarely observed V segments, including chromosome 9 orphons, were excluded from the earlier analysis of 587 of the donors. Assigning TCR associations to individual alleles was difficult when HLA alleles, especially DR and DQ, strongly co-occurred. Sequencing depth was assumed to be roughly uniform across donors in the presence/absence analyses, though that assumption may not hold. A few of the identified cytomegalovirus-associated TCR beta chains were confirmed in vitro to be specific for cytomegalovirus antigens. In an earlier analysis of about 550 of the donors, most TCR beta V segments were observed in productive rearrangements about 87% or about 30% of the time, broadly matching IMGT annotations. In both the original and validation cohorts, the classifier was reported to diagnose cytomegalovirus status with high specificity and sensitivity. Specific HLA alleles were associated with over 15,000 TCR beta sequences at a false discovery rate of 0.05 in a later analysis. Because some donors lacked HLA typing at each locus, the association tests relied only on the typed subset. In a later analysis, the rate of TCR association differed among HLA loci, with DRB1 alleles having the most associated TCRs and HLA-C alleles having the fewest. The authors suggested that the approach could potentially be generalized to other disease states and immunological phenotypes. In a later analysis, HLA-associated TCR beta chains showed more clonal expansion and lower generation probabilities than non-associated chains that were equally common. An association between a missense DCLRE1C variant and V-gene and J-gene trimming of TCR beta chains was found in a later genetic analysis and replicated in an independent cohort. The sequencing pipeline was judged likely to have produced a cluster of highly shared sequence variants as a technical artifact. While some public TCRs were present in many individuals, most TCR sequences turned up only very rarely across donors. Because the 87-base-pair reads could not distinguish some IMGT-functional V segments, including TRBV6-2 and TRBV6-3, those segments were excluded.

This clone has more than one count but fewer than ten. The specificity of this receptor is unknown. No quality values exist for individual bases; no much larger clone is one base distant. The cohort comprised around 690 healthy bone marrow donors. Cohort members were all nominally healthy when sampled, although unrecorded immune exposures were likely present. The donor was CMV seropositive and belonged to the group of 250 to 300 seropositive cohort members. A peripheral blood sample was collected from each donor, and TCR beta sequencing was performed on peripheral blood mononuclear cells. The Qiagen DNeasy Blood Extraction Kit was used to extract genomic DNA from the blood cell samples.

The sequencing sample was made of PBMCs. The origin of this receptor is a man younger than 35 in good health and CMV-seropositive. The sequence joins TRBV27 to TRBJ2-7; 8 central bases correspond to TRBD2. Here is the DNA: TGTGCCAGCAGTTCGACGCTGTCCGGGACTAGCTCCTACGAGCAGTACTTC. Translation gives CASSSTLSGTSSYEQYF.